The 19 T cell receptor beta chains listed next were all sequenced from one sample in a study of CD8 T cells in Susac syndrome. RNA, at roughly 0.45 to 1 ug, was reverse transcribed with random hexamers. TCRdb used MiXCR to reprocess the immunoSEQ multiplex PCR reads, holding one entry per CDR3 protein. The sample lists 150,000 to 200,000 distinct CDR3 sequences; 85% to 95% were seen once. Sequenced: CD4+ T cells from PBMCs. These TCRs come from a human donor in good health.

This chain uses TRBV29-1 with TRBJ1-1; D gene ambiguous. CDR1 and CDR2 from the germline V gene are SQVTM and ANQGSEA. The CDR3 is made up of 13 amino acids. V shed 6 bases and J shed 1 base, with 12 bases lying between them. CDR3 protein: CSVGGFSNTEAFF. The CDR3, as DNA: TGCAGCGTGGGCGGCTTTTCGAACACTGAAGCTTTCTTT.

This clonotype was recorded only once. J is TRBJ2-1 and V is TRBV6-2 or TRBV6-3, with unresolved D. The germline V gene has CDR1 MNHEY and CDR2 SVGEGT. V was cut by 1 base and J by 7 bases, with 2 bases left in between. CDR3 length: 11 residues. CDR3 protein: CASSYFNEQFF. The CDR3 DNA is TGTGCCAGCAGTTACTTTAATGAGCAGTTCTTC.

This clonotype was picked up one time. CDR3 DNA: TGCAGCGTTGAAGAGGGCCGGGGGGCGGACAATGAGCAGTTCTTC. As protein: CSVEEGRGADNEQFF. The chain is built from TRBV29-1 and TRBJ2-1; D perhaps matches TRBD2 (7 bases). From germline, CDR1 is SQVTM and CDR2 ANQGSEA. Trimming removed 0 bases from V and 5 bases from J, with 14 bases in between. This CDR3 spans 15 amino acids.

The chain carries TRBV3-1 and TRBJ1-1, with D possibly being TRBD1 (5 bases). Deletions cut 4 bases from V and 9 bases from J, with 12 bases between. CDR1 and CDR2 (germline): LGHDT, YNNKEL (reference sequence). This CDR3 comprises 12 residues. The CDR3 nucleotides read TGTGCCAGCAGCCCAGACCAGGGTAAAGCTTTCTTT. Translation: CASSPDQGKAFF.

The rearrangement uses TRBV9 and TRBJ2-5; a weak D match, TRBD1 (5 bases). The CDR3 extends over 16 amino acids. CDR1 is SGDLS, CDR2 YYNGEE, per germline. Deletions cut 2 bases from V and 2 bases from J, with 16 bases between. Here the CDR3 DNA reads TGTGCCAGCAGCGTGTTTGGGTGGACACCTCAAGAGACCCAGTACTTC. It yields the protein CASSVFGWTPQETQYF. Full variable domain (rest looked up from reference TRBV9 and TRBJ2-5): DSGVTQTPKHLITATGQRVTLRCSPRSGDLSVYWYQQSLDQGLQFLIQYYNGEERAKGNILERFSAQQFPDLHSELNLSSLELGDSALYFCASSVFGWTPQETQYFGPGTRLLVL.

V and J are TRBV30 and TRBJ2-5; 7 bases fit TRBD1. The V gene's germline CDR1 is GTSNPN and CDR2 SVGIG (reference sequence). Germline trimming cut 5 bases from V and 5 bases from J; bases unmatched to any gene: 5. This CDR3 has 12 residues. CDR3 sequence: CAWEQGTETQYF. CDR3 DNA: TGTGCCTGGGAACAGGGGACGGAGACCCAGTACTTC.

V and J are TRBV28 and TRBJ1-2; D is unresolved. Trimming cost V 2 bases and J 4 bases, with 8 bases left between them. CDR1 MDHEN and CDR2 SYDVKM come from the germline V gene. CDR3 length equals 13 residues. In DNA form, the CDR3 reads TGTGCCAGCAGTTTAGATTCCCGCTATGGCTACACCTTC. It encodes CASSLDSRYGYTF.

This clonotype was recorded once. The chain uses TRBV3-1 and TRBJ1-6, with D perhaps matching TRBD1 (6 bases). The CDR3 spans 15 residues. In germline, CDR1 is LGHDT, CDR2 YNNKEL (reference sequence). V was pared by 1 base and J by 7 bases, with 11 bases between. The CDR3 region is CASSQGAGVNSPLHF. The CDR3, as DNA: TGTGCCAGCAGCCAAGGGGCAGGGGTGAATTCACCCCTCCACTTT.

This clonotype was detected only a few times. The chain couples TRBV18 to TRBJ1-1; D gene unclear. The germline V and J ends were trimmed by 2 bases and 3 bases, with 7 bases remaining between them. The CDR3 runs 13 residues. Germline CDR1 is KGHSH and CDR2 is LQKENI. DNA for the CDR3: TGTGCCAGCTCACCAGGGAGCGACACTGAAGCTTTCTTT. Translating gives CASSPGSDTEAFF.

The sample holds one count of this clonotype. The chain couples TRBV20-1 to TRBJ2-7; TRBD2 matches 15 bases. CDR3 size: 15 residues. The trim removed 6 bases at V and 3 bases at J, leaving 6 bases unmatched. Germline lookup yields CDR1 DFQATT and CDR2 SNEGSKA (reference sequence). For the CDR3, the DNA is TGCAGTGCCGGGACTAGCGGGGGGTCCAACTACGAGCAGTACTTC. Encoded protein: CSAGTSGGSNYEQYF.

This rearrangement joins TRBV5-1 to TRBJ2-6; weak D call: TRBD1 (5 bases). Trimming pared 4 bases from V and 4 bases from J, leaving 15 bases between. The V gene's germline CDR1 is SGHRS and CDR2 YFSETQ. This CDR3 contains 16 residues. In DNA form, the CDR3 reads TGCGCCAGCAGCACTACAGCAGGGTCCGGGGCCAACGTCCTGACTTTC. As protein: CASSTTAGSGANVLTF.

The chain joins TRBV20-1 to TRBJ1-4, with 9 bases aligning to TRBD1. The CDR3 sequence is 17 residues long. Per the germline V gene, CDR1 is DFQATT and CDR2 is SNEGSKA (reference sequence). With V trimmed by 7 bases and J by 5 bases, 17 bases remained unmatched. CDR3: CSVPSPGQGSFNEKLFF. Written as DNA, the CDR3 is TGCAGTGTACCCAGTCCGGGACAGGGATCTTTCAATGAAAAACTGTTTTTT.

The chain recombines TRBV14 with TRBJ1-2, with 8 bases identical to TRBD1. Trimming took 6 bases from V and 4 from J; bases not matched to a gene: 10. The CDR3 runs 15 residues. Germline V gene sequence: CDR1 SGHDN, CDR2 FVKESK. Here the CDR3 reads CASSLGQDFFYGYTF. In nucleotides, the CDR3 is TGTGCCAGCAGTCTGGGACAGGATTTTTTCTATGGCTACACCTTC. Supplemented by reference TRBV14 and TRBJ1-2, the full variable domain reads EAGVTQFPSHSVIEKGQTVTLRCDPISGHDNLYWYRRVMGKEIKFLLHFVKESKQDESGMPNNRFLAERTGGTYSTLKVQPAELEDSGVYFCASSLGQDFFYGYTFGSGTRLTVV.

The genes are TRBV20-1 and TRBJ2-7, with D tentatively TRBD1 (6 bases). Per the germline V gene, CDR1 is DFQATT and CDR2 is SNEGSKA (reference sequence). The CDR3 contains 15 residues. V was shortened by 5 bases and J by 6 bases, with 23 bases between the two germline ends. CDR3 sequence: CSASPRGRGTSEQYF. DNA of the CDR3: TGCAGTGCTTCCCCCCGTGGCAGGGGAACTTCCGAGCAGTACTTC.

This chain connects TRBV2 to TRBJ2-1, with TRBD1 identical over 9 bases. Trimming at V came to 5 bases and at J to 0 bases, leaving 5 bases not matched to a gene. The CDR3 is 16 residues long. The germline V gene has CDR1 SNHLY and CDR2 FYNNEI. The CDR3 sequence is CASSYRGLSSYNEQFF. Here the CDR3 DNA reads TGTGCCAGCAGTTACAGGGGGCTTAGCTCCTACAATGAGCAGTTCTTC.

The chain is built from TRBV6-5 and TRBJ1-1; D gene unclear. The germline V gene encodes CDR1 MNHEY and CDR2 SVGAGI. V was pared by 2 bases and J by 10 bases, with 14 bases between. This CDR3 spans 13 amino acids. The CDR3: CASSYVGPERAFF. DNA for the CDR3: TGTGCCAGCAGTTACGTAGGCCCCGAGCGAGCTTTCTTT.

This chain joins TRBV29-1 and TRBJ2-3; D is unresolved. Germline values: CDR1 SQVTM, CDR2 ANQGSEA. Trimming took off 6 bases at V and 1 base at J, with 8 bases between the two ends. The CDR3 spans 12 residues. CDR3 amino acids: CSVSEGTDTQYF. In DNA form, the CDR3 reads TGCAGCGTCTCGGAAGGCACAGATACGCAGTATTTT.

The V call is TRBV20-1, the J call TRBJ1-6; tentative D call: TRBD1 (5 bases). Germline-derived CDR1 and CDR2 are DFQATT and SNEGSKA (reference sequence). The CDR3 length is 12 residues. The CDR3 DNA reads as TGCAGGACCGGGACTCCCAATTCACCCCTCCACTTT. As protein: CRTGTPNSPLHF.

The V call is TRBV18, the J call TRBJ1-1; the D gene is possibly TRBD1 (5 bases). CDR3 size: 16 residues. V lost 6 bases, J lost 5 bases, and 22 bases lay in between. Germline V gene data show CDR1 as KGHSH and CDR2 as LQKENI. The CDR3 DNA is TGTGCCAGCTCCCAAACTGCTAGCGGGGGGTCGACTGAAGCTTTCTTT. Its protein product is CASSQTASGGSTEAFF.